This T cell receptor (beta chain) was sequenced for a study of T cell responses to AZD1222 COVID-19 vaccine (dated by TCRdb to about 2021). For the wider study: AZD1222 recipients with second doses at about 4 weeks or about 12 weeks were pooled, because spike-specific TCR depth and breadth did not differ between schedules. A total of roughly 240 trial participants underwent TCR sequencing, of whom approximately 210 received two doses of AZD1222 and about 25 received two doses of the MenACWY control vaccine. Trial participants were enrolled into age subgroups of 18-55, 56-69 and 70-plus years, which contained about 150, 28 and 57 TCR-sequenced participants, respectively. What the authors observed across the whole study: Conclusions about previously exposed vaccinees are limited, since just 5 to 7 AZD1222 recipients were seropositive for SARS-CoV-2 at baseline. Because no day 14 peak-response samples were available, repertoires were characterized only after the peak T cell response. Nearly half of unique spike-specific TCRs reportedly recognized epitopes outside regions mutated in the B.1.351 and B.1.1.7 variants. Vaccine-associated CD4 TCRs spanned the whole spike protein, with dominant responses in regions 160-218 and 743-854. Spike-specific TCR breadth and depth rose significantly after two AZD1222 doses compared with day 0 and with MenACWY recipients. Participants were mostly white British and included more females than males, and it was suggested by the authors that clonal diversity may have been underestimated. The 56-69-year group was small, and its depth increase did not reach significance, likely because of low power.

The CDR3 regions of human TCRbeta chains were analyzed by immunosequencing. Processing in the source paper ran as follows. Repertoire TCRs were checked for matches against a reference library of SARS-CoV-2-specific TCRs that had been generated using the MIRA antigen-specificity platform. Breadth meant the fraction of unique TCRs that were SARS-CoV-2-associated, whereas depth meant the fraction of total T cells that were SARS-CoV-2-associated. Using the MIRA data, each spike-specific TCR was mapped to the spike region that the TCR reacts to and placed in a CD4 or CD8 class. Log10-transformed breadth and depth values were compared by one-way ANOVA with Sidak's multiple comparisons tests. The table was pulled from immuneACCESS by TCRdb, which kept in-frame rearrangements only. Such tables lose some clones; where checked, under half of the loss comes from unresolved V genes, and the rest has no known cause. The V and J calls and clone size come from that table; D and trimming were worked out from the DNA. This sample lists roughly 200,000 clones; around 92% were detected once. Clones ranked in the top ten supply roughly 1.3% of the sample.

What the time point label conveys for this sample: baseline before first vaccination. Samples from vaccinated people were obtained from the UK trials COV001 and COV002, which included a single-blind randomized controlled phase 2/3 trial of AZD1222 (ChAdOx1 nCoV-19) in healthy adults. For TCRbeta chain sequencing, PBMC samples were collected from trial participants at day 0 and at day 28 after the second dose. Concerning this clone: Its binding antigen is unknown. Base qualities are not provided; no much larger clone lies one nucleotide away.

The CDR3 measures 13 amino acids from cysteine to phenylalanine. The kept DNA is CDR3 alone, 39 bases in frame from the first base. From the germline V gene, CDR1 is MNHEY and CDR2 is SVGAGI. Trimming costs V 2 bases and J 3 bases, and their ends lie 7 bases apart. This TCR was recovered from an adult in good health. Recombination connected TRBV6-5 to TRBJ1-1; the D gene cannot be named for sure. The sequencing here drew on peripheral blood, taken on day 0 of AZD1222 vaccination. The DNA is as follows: TGTGCCAGCAGTTACGGGGTGGACACTGAAGCTTTCTTT. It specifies CASSYGVDTEAFF.